The next 9 T cell receptor beta chains were all read from a single sample in a study of lymphopenia after photon versus proton radiotherapy. Some clones are missing from TCRdb's copy, which holds only in-frame ones; the method was immunoSEQ multiplex PCR. The sample carries 60,000 to 75,000 clones, around 90% recorded once. The material was peripheral blood, obtained from a patient treated with proton-based radiotherapy. The receptors were gathered from a man older than 75 with esophageal cancer.

The gene calls are TRBV11-3 and TRBJ2-5, with D hard to call. This CDR3 has 14 amino acids. V lost 5 bases and J lost 5, with 15 bases in between. Germline loops: CDR1 SGHNT, CDR2 YENEEA. The CDR3 region is CASSLGQNRETQYF. The CDR3 DNA reads TGTGCCAGCAGCCTGGGCCAGAACCGGGAGACCCAGTACTTC.

The chain uses TRBV27 and TRBJ2-7; D remains ambiguous. CDR3 length: 17 residues. Germline V lookup: CDR1 MNHEY, CDR2 SMNVEV (reference sequence). The V and J ends lost 8 bases and 0 bases respectively, with 23 bases between them. CDR3: CASGPRLMVGSSYEQYF. In DNA form, the CDR3 reads TGTGCCAGCGGACCCAGACTCATGGTGGGAAGCTCCTACGAGCAGTACTTC.

This clone was seen just once. The V and J genes are TRBV21-1 and TRBJ1-5. TRBV21-1 corresponds to a pseudogene. The CDR3 is made up of 22 amino acids. The CDR3 loop is CASSKGGRRGVTPGDSNQPQHF. CDR3 nucleotide sequence: TGTGCCAGCAGCAAAGGGGGCCGGCGAGGGGTGACCCCCGGCGATAGCAATCAGCCCCAGCATTTT.

J is TRBJ2-2 and V is TRBV4-3, with 7 positions matching TRBD2. Germline V lookup: CDR1 LGHNA, CDR2 YSLEER. The ends lost 4 bases at V and 2 bases at J; junction bases unmatched: 10. The CDR3 contains 17 residues. The CDR3 sequence: CASSPEGAGLNTGELFF. The CDR3 DNA is TGCGCCAGCAGCCCGGAGGGAGCGGGGCTCAACACCGGGGAGCTGTTTTTT.

This clone occurred once. V is TRBV11-1 and J is TRBJ2-2; TRBD1 agrees at 8 bases. CDR1 is SGHAT, CDR2 FQDESV, per germline (reference sequence). The CDR3 has 16 amino acids. The V segment lost 0 bases and the J segment 2 bases; nucleotides outside the gene matches: 2. The DNA for the CDR3 is TGTGCCAGCAGCTTAGCGACAGGGGCCAACACCGGGGAGCTGTTTTTT. Encoded protein: CASSLATGANTGELFF. Filled out from reference TRBV11-1 and TRBJ2-2, the complete variable domain reads EAEVAQSPRYKITEKSQAVAFWCDPISGHATLYWYRQILGQGPELLVQFQDESVVDDSQLPKDRFSAERLKGVDSTLKIQPAELGDSAMYLCASSLATGANTGELFFGEGSRLTVL.

This clone was seen once. The chain recombines TRBV2 with TRBJ2-3, with 7 bases fitting TRBD1. This CDR3 has 16 amino acids. Looked up from germline, CDR1 is SNHLY and CDR2 is FYNNEI. Trimming took 6 bases from V and 0 from J; bases not matched to a gene: 9. The CDR3, as DNA: TGTGCCAGCAGCTCTCCCCCGGGACAGAGCACAGATACGCAGTATTTT. Its translation is CASSSPPGQSTDTQYF.

The chain is built from TRBV7-2 and TRBJ2-7; 8 bases match TRBD1. The V gene's germline CDR1 is SGHTA and CDR2 FQGNSA. The V and J ends lost 1 base and 7 bases, in that order; junction bases with no gene match: 6. This CDR3 is 14 amino acids long. In nucleotides, the CDR3 is TGTGCCAGCAGCTTAGGGACAGGGTATCGGGAGCAGTACTTC. Protein: CASSLGTGYREQYF.

This clone occurred a few times. The gene calls are TRBV9 and TRBJ1-1, with 8 bases matching TRBD1. The length of the CDR3 is 13 residues. From germline, CDR1 is SGDLS and CDR2 YYNGEE. Unmatched junction bases numbered 1, after V lost 1 base and J lost 5 bases. CDR3: CASSVQGATEAFF. The CDR3 coding sequence is TGTGCCAGCAGCGTACAGGGGGCAACTGAAGCTTTCTTT.

Comment on this clone: The same CDR3 arises from other DNA sequences in this sample as well. The chain couples TRBV19 to TRBJ1-1; D may be TRBD1 (5 bases). This CDR3 has 14 residues. Trimming cost V 2 bases and J 0 bases, with 7 bases left between them. Looked up from germline, CDR1 is LNHDA and CDR2 is SQIVND (reference sequence). The CDR3 sequence is CASSIQGLNTEAFF. Written as DNA, the CDR3 is TGTGCCAGTAGTATACAGGGTTTGAACACTGAAGCTTTCTTT.